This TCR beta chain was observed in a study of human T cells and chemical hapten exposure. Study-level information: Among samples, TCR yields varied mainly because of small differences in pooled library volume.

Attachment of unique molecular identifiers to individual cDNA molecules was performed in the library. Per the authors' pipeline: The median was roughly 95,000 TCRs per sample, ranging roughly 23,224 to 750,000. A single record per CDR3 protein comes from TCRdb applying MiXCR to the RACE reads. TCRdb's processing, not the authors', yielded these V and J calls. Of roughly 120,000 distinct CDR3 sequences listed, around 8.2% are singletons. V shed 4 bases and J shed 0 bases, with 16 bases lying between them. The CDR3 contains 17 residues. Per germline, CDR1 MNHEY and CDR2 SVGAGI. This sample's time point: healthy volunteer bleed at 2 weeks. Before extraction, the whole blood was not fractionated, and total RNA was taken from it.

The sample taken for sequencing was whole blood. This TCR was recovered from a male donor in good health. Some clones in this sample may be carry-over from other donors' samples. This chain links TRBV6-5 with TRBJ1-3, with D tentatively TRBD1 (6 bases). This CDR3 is CASSCGGGQCSGNTIYF. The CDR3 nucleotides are TGTGCCAGCAGTTGTGGGGGAGGACAGTGCTCTGGAAACACCATATATTTT.